A selection of T cell receptor beta chains follows, all from one sample in a study of blood T cell repertoires in COVID-19. TCRdb's copy holds only in-frame clones and misses some; the assay was immunoSEQ multiplex PCR. The table includes a few hundred thousand clones, around 86% detected once. The specimen was peripheral blood. The source of these receptors is a man aged 50-60 years with acute or convalescent COVID-19. CDR3s include the opening cysteine and the closing phenylalanine or tryptophan. The order of the fields is clone size, V gene, J gene, CDR3 protein. Clone size appears in some rows only: once, few, many, or a class for an expanded clone.

clone_size: .; v_call: TRBV4-1; j_call: TRBJ2-1; cdr3_aa: CASSLSGSNEQFF
clone_size: .; v_call: TRBV7-7; j_call: TRBJ2-5; cdr3_aa: CASSLGAGGQETQYF
clone_size: .; v_call: TRBV9; j_call: TRBJ2-5; cdr3_aa: CASSVGTSGTQETQYF
clone_size: .; v_call: TRBV6-1; j_call: TRBJ2-6; cdr3_aa: CASSEGFQVSGANVLTF
clone_size: few; v_call: TRBV4-2; j_call: TRBJ1-4; cdr3_aa: CASRKGLGQEKLFF
clone_size: .; v_call: TRBV11-3; j_call: TRBJ2-5; cdr3_aa: CASSLRQGAFETQYF
clone_size: once; v_call: TRBV5-8; j_call: TRBJ2-7; cdr3_aa: CASTPREGRYGIPGAEQYF
clone_size: .; v_call: TRBV19; j_call: TRBJ2-1; cdr3_aa: CASMAGGLGEQFF
clone_size: .; v_call: TRBV5-1; j_call: TRBJ1-1; cdr3_aa: CASSVQGGTEAFF
clone_size: .; v_call: TRBV9; j_call: TRBJ1-3; cdr3_aa: CASSVGLETSGNTIYF